A selection of T cell receptor beta chains follows, all from one sample in a study of blood T cells in healthy people across ages. In TCRdb, the 5' RACE reads were re-called with MiXCR into one record per CDR3 protein. The table records about 1,600,000 distinct CDR3 sequences, around 42% of them present only once. The specimen sequenced was blood. Receptors were obtained from a woman aged 18-29 years in good health. CDR3s include the opening cysteine and the closing phenylalanine or tryptophan. Each record gives: J gene, V gene, clone size, D gene, CDR3 DNA, CDR3 protein. D genes are given only for firm matches. The listing skips clone size in some rows; elsewhere it reads once, few, many or a size class.

>TRBJ1-2|TRBV6-6|few|TRBD1
TGTGCCAGCAGGCGACAGGGGTCTGGCTACACCTTC
CASRRQGSGYTF
>TRBJ2-7|TRBV28|.|.
TGTGCTAGCCTAGAAACACATACCTACGAGCAGTACTTC
CASLETHTYEQYF
>TRBJ1-1|TRBV3-1|few|TRBD1
TGTGCCAGCAGCCAAGACGGACAGGGCACTGAAGCTTTCTTT
CASSQDGQGTEAFF
>TRBJ1-1|TRBV7-8|.|TRBD1
TGTGCCAGCAGCTTCGCCGGACAGGGGCCCCCATCCACTTTCTTT
CASSFAGQGPPSTFF
>TRBJ2-2|TRBV20-1|.|.
TGCAGTGCTGATCGACTTAACACCGGGGAGCTGTTTTTT
CSADRLNTGELFF
>TRBJ2-7|TRBV10-3|few|.
TGTGCCATCAGTGAGTCAGGGGGCTACGAGCAGTACTTC
CAISESGGYEQYF
>TRBJ1-2|TRBV27|.|.
TGTGCCAGCAGTTCATCCGGGACCAGGAGGTACTATGGCTACACCTTC
CASSSSGTRRYYGYTF
>TRBJ2-7|TRBV10-2|.|.
TGCGCCAGCAGTGAGTCGAAGGTAGTCGGGTACGAGCAGTACTTC
CASSESKVVGYEQYF
>TRBJ2-7|TRBV29-1|few|TRBD1
TGCAGCGTTTCCCGGGACAGTGGGTTCGTCGAGCAGTACTTC
CSVSRDSGFVEQYF
>TRBJ2-3|TRBV21-1|.|.
TGTGCCAGCAGCAAAGACCCACAGGGAGAGACAGATACGCAGTATTTT
CASSKDPQGETDTQYF
>TRBJ2-1|TRBV12-5|.|.
TGTGCTAGTGGTGCTAATGAGTTCAATGAGCAGTTCTTC
CASGANEFNEQFF
>TRBJ1-6|TRBV7-2|.|.
TGTGCCAGCAGCTTAGAGGGGTCAGGGAGGTCACCCCTCCACTTT
CASSLEGSGRSPLHF
>TRBJ1-2|TRBV12-3/TRBV12-4|.|.
TGTGCCAGCAGTTTAAACGAGGTTGACTATGGCTACACCTTC
CASSLNEVDYGYTF
>TRBJ1-2|TRBV29-1|few|.
TGCAGCGTTACAGATGGCTACACCTTC
CSVTDGYTF
>TRBJ1-2|TRBV4-1|few|TRBD1
TGCGCCAGCAGCCAAGATGGTTCCAGGGGGCTTACTAACTATGGCTACACCTTC
CASSQDGSRGLTNYGYTF
>TRBJ2-1|TRBV27|.|TRBD2
TGTGCCAGCAGTTTAAAAGACCCGGGACTAGCGGGGGGGCCATGGGATGAGCAGTTCTTC
CASSLKDPGLAGGPWDEQFF
>TRBJ1-4|TRBV12-3/TRBV12-4|.|TRBD1
TGTGCCAGCAGACTCGGACAGGGTGGTGAAAAACTGTTTTTT
CASRLGQGGEKLFF
>TRBJ2-3|TRBV5-1|few|.
TGCGCCAGCCGCCCGGAGGGGACGACAGATACGCAGTATTTT
CASRPEGTTDTQYF
>TRBJ1-2|TRBV7-8|few|.
TGTGCCAGCAGCTTAGTAGCGGGAGAATATGGCTACACCTTC
CASSLVAGEYGYTF
>TRBJ2-7|TRBV5-1|.|.
TGCGCCAGCAGCTTGGAGGCCCCTGGTGAGCAGTACTTC
CASSLEAPGEQYF
>TRBJ2-3|TRBV11-1|many|.
TGTGCCAGCACCCTAGGGCGGACAGGCGTCGGGGGTCAGGATACGCAGTATTTT
CASTLGRTGVGGQDTQYF
>TRBJ2-1|TRBV20-1|many|.
TGCAGCGCCCGAGGGGGGAGTAATGAGCAGTTCTTC
CSARGGSNEQFF
>TRBJ2-7|TRBV3-1|.|.
TGTGCCAGCAGCCAAGCAATGGTCCCGGGGGAGCAGTACTTC
CASSQAMVPGEQYF
>TRBJ2-1|TRBV25-1|.|.
TGTGCCAGCAGTGAACCCGACGCGAGCTCCTACAATGAGCAGTTCTTC
CASSEPDASSYNEQFF
>TRBJ1-2|TRBV4-2|.|.
TGTGCCAGCAGCCAAGATGGATGGGGTTCACCTTATGGCTACACCTTC
CASSQDGWGSPYGYTF
>TRBJ2-5|TRBV7-8|.|.
TGTGCCAGCAGCTTAGCGGGTCATAATGGGGAGCAGTACTTC
CASSLAGHNGEQYF
>TRBJ1-4|TRBV5-1|.|.
TGCGCCAGCAGCTCCACAGGGAATGAAAAACTGTTTTTT
CASSSTGNEKLFF
>TRBJ2-4|TRBV28|.|TRBD2
TGTGCCAGCAGCCTAGCGGGGGGGCTTGTGAGCATTCAGTACTTC
CASSLAGGLVSIQYF
>TRBJ2-3|TRBV12-3/TRBV12-4|.|.
TGTGCCAGCAGCGTACTAGGAGGGGCGCAGTATTTT
CASSVLGGAQYF
>TRBJ1-6|TRBV6-5|.|.
TGTGCCAGCAGTTACTCGCCAGGGAGGGTGGGTTCACCCCTCCACTTT
CASSYSPGRVGSPLHF
>TRBJ2-7|TRBV6-2/TRBV6-3|.|TRBD2
TGTGCCAGCAGTTACGTAGGACTAGCGGGGTTCTACAATGAGCAGTACTTC
CASSYVGLAGFYNEQYF
>TRBJ2-1|TRBV4-1|few|TRBD1
TGCGCCAGCAGCCAAGCACAGGGGGCGCGGGAGCAGTTCTTC
CASSQAQGAREQFF
>TRBJ2-1|TRBV12-3/TRBV12-4|many|.
TGTGCCAGCAGTTTAGCTAACAGGTACAATGAGCAGTTCTTC
CASSLANRYNEQFF
>TRBJ2-1|TRBV2|few|.
TGTGCCAGCAGGGCCCTTAGCTCCTACAATGAGCAGTTCTTC
CASRALSSYNEQFF
>TRBJ2-5|TRBV20-1|few|.
TGCAGTGCTCGGACTGCCAGACGGACCCAGTACTTC
CSARTARRTQYF
>TRBJ2-7|TRBV30|.|.
TGTGCCTGGAGTGTACAGGACACCTACGAGCAGTACTTC
CAWSVQDTYEQYF
>TRBJ1-4|TRBV29-1|.|.
TGCAGCCCCGTCCACGGGGACGAAAAACTGTTTTTT
CSPVHGDEKLFF
>TRBJ2-3|TRBV4-1|few|TRBD2
TGCGCCAGCAGCCATCGCAATCCGGGACTAGCGGGAGAAGATACGCAGTATTTT
CASSHRNPGLAGEDTQYF
>TRBJ2-1|TRBV24-1|.|.
TGTGCCACCAGCGGGGGGCCCACCTCCTACAATGAGCAGTTCTTC
CATSGGPTSYNEQFF
>TRBJ2-5|TRBV20-1|few|.
TGCAGTGGTGTACCTGGTCACAATGAGCAGTACTTC
CSGVPGHNEQYF
>TRBJ2-7|TRBV30|.|.
TGTGCCTGGAGTACCGGGGGCCGTTACGAGCAGTACTTC
CAWSTGGRYEQYF
>TRBJ2-5|TRBV6-1|.|.
TGTGCCAGCAGTGATCTGGGCTTCAACGGGGAGACCCAGTACTTC
CASSDLGFNGETQYF
>TRBJ2-4|TRBV20-1|few|.
TGCAGTGCTAGAGGCCACGCGGGGTCCAAAAACATTCAGTACTTC
CSARGHAGSKNIQYF
>TRBJ2-6|TRBV3-1|.|.
TGTGCCAGCAGCCAGGTAACAGGGTCCGGGGCCAACGTCCTGACTTTC
CASSQVTGSGANVLTF
>TRBJ2-1|TRBV6-1|.|.
TGTGCCAGCAGTGGACCGGGTCCCCGGCCCAATGAGCAGTTCTTC
CASSGPGPRPNEQFF
>TRBJ1-2|TRBV25-1|few|.
TGTGCCAGCAGTGGGGGGTCCATTAACTATGGCTACACCTTC
CASSGGSINYGYTF
>TRBJ2-7|TRBV20-1|.|.
TGCAGTGCTACCCAGGGAGTTGCCTACGAGCAGTACTTC
CSATQGVAYEQYF
>TRBJ2-7|TRBV7-6|few|TRBD1
TGTGCCAGCAGCCGTACAGGGGAAAGCGACTACGAGCAGTACTTC
CASSRTGESDYEQYF
>TRBJ2-5|TRBV30|once|.
TGTGCCTGGAGTGTACTGTCTCCTACTGAGCAGTACTTC
CAWSVLSPTEQYF
>TRBJ2-6|TRBV12-3/TRBV12-4|few|.
TGTGCCAGCAGGTCCACAGGTCCCTCTGGGGCCAACGTCCTGACTTTC
CASRSTGPSGANVLTF
>TRBJ2-2|TRBV7-2|.|.
TGTGCCAGCAGCACAAGGCAGGGGACAAACACCGGGGAGCTGTTTTTT
CASSTRQGTNTGELFF